This T cell receptor (beta chain) was observed in a study of blood T cell repertoires in COVID-19. The overall study: Spain, Italy and the United States supplied samples that represented acute and convalescent COVID-19.

Participants' reported clinical history set cohort assignment. Recovered status in Cohort 3 required two negative PCRs, clearance, or symptom resolution. Germline V gene lookup returns CDR1 SGHRS and CDR2 YFSETQ. V was trimmed by 3 bases and J by 3 bases, leaving 29 bases between them. CDR3 length: 20 amino acids. Authors' analysis steps: From reference gene primer amplification, estimates of nucleated cell counts were derived. Assay: immunoSEQ multiplex PCR; the TCRdb copy retains only in-frame clones and omits some. V, J and clone size are those of that table, while D and trimming were read from the DNA. The profile shows roughly 230,000 clones, 82% of them singletons.

The clonotype was recovered from a woman aged 60-70 years who had recovered from COVID-19. Sequencing was carried out using PBMCs or T cells enriched from blood (not recorded which). The gene calls are TRBV5-1 and TRBJ2-3; possible D gene TRBD1, 10 bases. The CDR3, as DNA: TGCGCCAGCAGCTCGGGGACAGGGGATTGGCGGGAGGGAGAGACAGATACGCAGTATTTT. Its protein is CASSSGTGDWREGETDTQYF.